A selection of T cell receptor beta chains follows, all from one sample in a study of CD8+ T cells in alopecia areata. The method was immunoSEQ multiplex PCR; TCRdb's version includes in-frame clones alone and lacks a portion of them. Altogether about 190,000 clones are present, 45% to 65% being singletons, with the ten largest covering around 0.7%. The starting material was CD4+ T cells sorted from blood, obtained at week 4, from a patient treated with tofacitinib. The receptors originated from a human donor with alopecia areata. The CDR3 runs from the conserved cysteine through the conserved F or W. A D gene is named only where the DNA matches it firmly. Clone size, where shown, is once, few, many, or a class for clones that have expanded.

cdr3_nt cdr3_aa clone_size j_call v_call d_call
TGTGCCTTACAATATCGGACAGCCTACTATGGCTACACCTTC CALQYRTAYYGYTF . TRBJ1-2 TRBV30 .
TGTGCCAGCAGCCGGGGCAGGCACAATCAGCCCCAGCATTTT CASSRGRHNQPQHF . TRBJ1-5 TRBV2 .
TGTGCCAGCAGTTTGAGTGAAAGTCCTAAGCAGTTCTTC CASSLSESPKQFF . TRBJ2-1 TRBV27 .
TGTGCCAGCAGCCCCTCGGGACACCATGTAGAGACCCAGTACTTC CASSPSGHHVETQYF . TRBJ2-5 TRBV7-2 .
TGTGCCAGCAGCGGATGGGTATCCGCTGATACGCAGTATTTT CASSGWVSADTQYF few TRBJ2-3 TRBV9 .
TGTGCCAGCAGCCAAAACCCGACTAGCGGGAGACGTGCGAACACCGGGGAGCTGTTTTTT CASSQNPTSGRRANTGELFF . TRBJ2-2 TRBV4-2 TRBD2
TGCAGCGTTGTGCGGGGTAGCGGGAGGGTCGGTAACACCGGGGAGCTGTTTTTT CSVVRGSGRVGNTGELFF . TRBJ2-2 TRBV29-1 TRBD2
TGTGCCAGCGCCCAGTTCCGCGAGCAGTACTTC CASAQFREQYF . TRBJ2-7 TRBV2 .
TGTGCCAGCAGTTACCACGACAGGGGGAATGTCGATGAGCAGTTCTTC CASSYHDRGNVDEQFF . TRBJ2-1 TRBV6-5 TRBD1
TGTGCCAGCAGCTTAGCGCCAGGGACCTACGAGCAGTACTTC CASSLAPGTYEQYF . TRBJ2-7 TRBV7-2 .
TGCGCCAGCAGCTTTAACCCAGGAGATACGCAGTATTTT CASSFNPGDTQYF . TRBJ2-3 TRBV5-1 .
TGTGCCAGCTCACCCGACAGTTACGAGACCCAGTACTTC CASSPDSYETQYF . TRBJ2-5 TRBV18 .
TGCGCCAGCAGCTTAGGGCCTAGCGGGAGGAACAATGAGCAGTTCTTC CASSLGPSGRNNEQFF once TRBJ2-1 TRBV5-1 TRBD2
TGTGCCAGCAGACCCGAGAGGGCTAACAATGAGCAGTTCTTC CASRPERANNEQFF . TRBJ2-1 TRBV13 .
TGTGCCAGCAGCTTAGAGGGTTCATCCTACAATGAGCAGTTCTTC CASSLEGSSYNEQFF . TRBJ2-1 TRBV11-2 .
TGTGCCAGCTCACCAATTGTGGGACAGGGCGAAGAGACCCAGTACTTC CASSPIVGQGEETQYF . TRBJ2-5 TRBV18 TRBD1
TGCGCCAGCAGTCAAGGATATGACGAGACCCAGTACTTC CASSQGYDETQYF . TRBJ2-5 TRBV23-1 .
TGTGCCAGCAGCTTAGCGCTCGCGGGGCAGCAAGAGACCCAGTACTTC CASSLALAGQQETQYF . TRBJ2-5 TRBV7-2 .
TGTGCCAGCACCACTGCCAGCCCCAGCAATCAGCCCCAGCATTTT CASTTASPSNQPQHF . TRBJ1-5 TRBV6-6 .
TGCAGCGTGGGGATCTTGGATGGCTACACCTTC CSVGILDGYTF . TRBJ1-2 TRBV29-1 .
TGCGCCAGCAGCTTGGATGGGGGCGCGAAGACCCAGTACTTC CASSLDGGAKTQYF . TRBJ2-5 TRBV5-1 .
TGTGCCAGCTCACCTTCCGGGACCACCAGAGAGACCCAGTACTTC CASSPSGTTRETQYF . TRBJ2-5 TRBV18 .
TGCAGCGTTGGTACCCCCAGCGGGGCATACACAGATACGCAGTATTTT CSVGTPSGAYTDTQYF . TRBJ2-3 TRBV29-1 TRBD2
TGTGCCAGCAGTTTGGAGGGTTCTGGGGCCAACGTCCTGACTTTC CASSLEGSGANVLTF . TRBJ2-6 TRBV6-1 .
TGCAGCGTTCAAGAGGACAGGGGTGGTGGGCAGTACTTC CSVQEDRGGGQYF . TRBJ2-7 TRBV29-1 TRBD1
TGTGCCAGCAGCCCGAGAGAGGAGACCCAGTACTTC CASSPREETQYF . TRBJ2-5 TRBV7-8 .
TGCAGCTTTACAGGGAGGTTGCGTTATGGGATAGATACGCAGTATTTT CSFTGRLRYGIDTQYF . TRBJ2-3 TRBV29-1 .
TGTGCCAGCAGGCCCGGGACTAGCGGTCCGGGGGCCCAGTACTTC CASRPGTSGPGAQYF . TRBJ2-5 TRBV27 TRBD2
TGCGCCAGCAGCCACCAGAAGCGGGGGAGCACAGATACGCAGTATTTT CASSHQKRGSTDTQYF . TRBJ2-3 TRBV4-1 TRBD2
TGCGCCAGCAGCTTGGAAGGGTTGTACCAGCCCCAGCATTTT CASSLEGLYQPQHF . TRBJ1-5 TRBV5-1 .
TGTGCCAGCAGCCCCAATATCGGCTGGGCCCAGCATTTT CASSPNIGWAQHF once TRBJ1-5 TRBV7-2 .
TGTGCCACCAGCAGGTATCCCTCCTACGAGCAGTACTTC CATSRYPSYEQYF . TRBJ2-7 TRBV15 .
TGTGCCAGTAGTACCGGGACAGGGAATGAGCAGTTCTTC CASSTGTGNEQFF . TRBJ2-1 TRBV19 TRBD1
TGTGCCAGCAGCGTAGAACAGGGGGTGAATGAGCAGTTCTTC CASSVEQGVNEQFF . TRBJ2-1 TRBV9 TRBD1
TGTGCCAGCAGCTTCCTCCTCGGGGGCTCCACCTACAATGAGCAGTTCTTC CASSFLLGGSTYNEQFF . TRBJ2-1 TRBV5-6 .
TGCGCCAGCAGCCCGCTCGTAGTACGGATCGAGACCCAGTACTTC CASSPLVVRIETQYF few TRBJ2-5 TRBV4-1 .
TGTGCCATCAGGGACAGTAGCACAGATACGCAGTATTTT CAIRDSSTDTQYF . TRBJ2-3 TRBV10-3 .
TGTGCCAGCAGCGAACGACTAGTAGGGGACGAGCAGTACTTC CASSERLVGDEQYF . TRBJ2-7 TRBV11-2 .
TGTGCCAGCAGCGCTTCGGTCGGGGGGGGACAGCCCCAGCATTTT CASSASVGGGQPQHF . TRBJ1-5 TRBV7-2 .
TGTGCCAGTAGTATAGTGGATGCCAAAAACATTCAGTACTTC CASSIVDAKNIQYF . TRBJ2-4 TRBV19 .
TGTGCCTGGAGTGGCGGGCTGAGCACAGATACGCAGTATTTT CAWSGGLSTDTQYF . TRBJ2-3 TRBV30 .
TGTGCCAGCAGTGAATATGGACGACAAGGCTACACCTTC CASSEYGRQGYTF . TRBJ1-2 TRBV25-1 .
TGTGCCAGCAGTGACAGGCCGAACACTGAAGCTTTCTTT CASSDRPNTEAFF few TRBJ1-1 TRBV25-1 .
TGCAGCGGGTCTCTCGACAGGGTTGAGTACTTC CSGSLDRVEYF . TRBJ2-7 TRBV29-1 TRBD1
TGCGCCAGCAGCCAAGATCGGGGGGGAACAGGACAGGGCCGCTACAATGAGCAGTTCTTC CASSQDRGGTGQGRYNEQFF . TRBJ2-1 TRBV4-3 .
TGCAGCGTTGAAGCCACTAGAAGCTCCTACAATGAGCAGTTCTTC CSVEATRSSYNEQFF few TRBJ2-1 TRBV29-1 .
TGCGCCAGCAGTCAAGGGAGCTACGAGCAGTACTTC CASSQGSYEQYF . TRBJ2-7 TRBV23-1 .
TGTGCCAGCCGCACGATCACAGGGCGAGGGGAAGCTTTCTTT CASRTITGRGEAFF . TRBJ1-1 TRBV2 .
TGCAGCGTGTACCCCGGGAGCCAAGAGACCCAGTACTTC CSVYPGSQETQYF few TRBJ2-5 TRBV29-1 .
TGTGCCAGCAGCCAAGATCCGATAGCGGGGTACGAGCAGTACTTC CASSQDPIAGYEQYF . TRBJ2-7 TRBV4-2 TRBD2
TGTGCCAGCAGCCCGGGGACGGGCGCAGGTGGACAGTACTTC CASSPGTGAGGQYF . TRBJ2-7 TRBV9 .
TGTGCCAGCTCACCACCTGGAGGAGGGACCCAGTACTTC CASSPPGGGTQYF . TRBJ2-5 TRBV18 .